This record covers a single T cell receptor beta chain. Its antigen is currently unknown. Primers included in the PCR were 60 Vbeta and 13 Jbeta primers. Some clones are missing from TCRdb's copy, which holds only in-frame ones; the method was immunoSEQ multiplex PCR. The sample consists of 120,000 to 150,000 clones, about 85% of them appearing once. This entry belongs to a study of cytomegalovirus exposure and HLA in healthy donors. Trimming took 3 bases from V and 6 from J, leaving 19 bases between them. The germline V gene has CDR1 SGHRS and CDR2 YFSETQ. There are 15 residues in the CDR3. Findings and caveats of the study: CMV serostatus was the sole immune exposure data available. A later analysis found common viral pathogens apparently linked to several of the most significant clusters. Accounts indicate the classifier identified cytomegalovirus status with strong specificity and sensitivity. According to a later analysis, most TCR beta chains associated with CMV appeared HLA-restricted.

Sequences were obtained from PBMCs. V gene TRBV5-1 combines with J gene TRBJ2-7; D is perhaps TRBD2 (6 bases). The receptor was derived from a female donor in good health and CMV-seronegative. The CDR3 region has the DNA TGCGCCAGCAGCTGGAGACCCTTGGAGGGGAGCGAGCAGTACTTC. Its protein product is CASSWRPLEGSEQYF.